This TCR beta chain originates from a study of cytomegalovirus exposure and HLA in healthy donors. V lost 8 bases, J lost 5 bases, and 3 bases stayed unmatched. Germline CDR1 is MDHEN and CDR2 is SYDVKM. This CDR3 comprises 12 residues. A few counts support this clone. Researchers ran the PCR with 60 Vbeta and 13 Jbeta primers. The data were produced by immunoSEQ multiplex PCR, yet TCRdb's version contains in-frame clones alone and is incomplete. Found here are roughly 100,000 clones, 60% to 80% of them singletons; the top ten hold about 2.6%. This TCR derives from a man aged 50 to 59 in good health and CMV-seropositive. Sequencing input: PBMCs. The rearrangement uses TRBV28 and TRBJ2-5, with 9 bases fitting TRBD1. CDR3 sequence: CASFTGGETQYF. The CDR3 region has the DNA TGTGCCAGCTTTACAGGGGGCGAGACCCAGTACTTC. Complete variable domain (other parts from reference TRBV28 and TRBJ2-5): DVKVTQSSRYLVKRTGEKVFLECVQDMDHENMFWYRQDPGLGLRLIYFSYDVKMKEKGDIPEGYSVSREKKERFSLILESASTNQTSMYLCASFTGGETQYFGPGTRLLVL.